These 26 T cell receptor beta chains were all obtained from the same sample, sequenced in a study of CD8 T cells in Susac syndrome (dated by TCRdb to between 2019 and 2020). Receptor libraries were prepared by the immunoSEQ multiplex PCR assay. RNA was extracted with the RNeasy kit and roughly 0.45 to 1 ug was reverse transcribed using random hexamers. TCRdb reran the public reads through fastp at Q25 and MiXCR, keeping productive beta chains. Every entry covers one CDR3 protein and lists the most common genes and DNA from its rows. For this sample there are 100,000 or so distinct CDR3 sequences; 95% appear just once. Of the sample, 0.3% is held by the ten largest clones. Sequencing input: CD8+ T cells from PBMCs. All receptors derive from a human donor with Susac syndrome.

The chain combines TRBV7-9 with TRBJ1-6, with TRBD1 matching 12 bases. Germline CDR1 and CDR2: SEHNR and FQNEAQ (reference sequence). The CDR3 is 15 residues long. V lost 8 bases to trimming and J lost 9 bases; unmatched junction nucleotides: 8. For the CDR3, the DNA is TGTGCCAGCGCCGACGGGACAGGGGGCAGTTCACCCCTCCACTTT. It translates to CASADGTGGSSPLHF.

This chain's CDR3 is CASSLGVGTGEPQHF. In DNA, the CDR3 is TGTGCCAGCAGCCTGGGCGTGGGGACCGGGGAGCCCCAGCATTTT. The V gene is TRBV5-6, the J gene TRBJ1-5, with a weak D call TRBD1 (5 bases). There are 15 residues in the CDR3. Germline assignment: CDR1 SGHDT and CDR2 YYEEEE. V lost 4 bases to trimming and J lost 8 bases, with 19 bases between them.

The chain carries TRBV7-2 and TRBJ2-5; D might be TRBD2 (6 bases). The CDR3 spans 15 residues. Trimming pared 3 bases from V and 0 bases from J, leaving 11 bases between. Germline lookup yields CDR1 SGHTA and CDR2 FQGNSA. CDR3 in amino acids: CASSLGGAHQETQYF. The CDR3 DNA reads TGTGCCAGCAGCTTGGGCGGGGCCCACCAAGAGACCCAGTACTTC.

This chain links TRBV10-1 with TRBJ2-7, with D uncertain. Germline V gene lookup returns CDR1 WNHNN and CDR2 SYGVQD (reference sequence). V was trimmed by 1 base and J by 3 bases, leaving 13 bases between them. CDR3 length: 15 amino acids. Written as DNA, the CDR3 is TGCGCCAGCAGTGAGTACCCCGGCTTAGGCTACGAGCAGTACTTC. This translates into CASSEYPGLGYEQYF.

The sample holds one count of this clonotype. The V call is TRBV24-1, the J call TRBJ2-1; no clear D gene. The CDR3 length is 12 residues. V was trimmed by 6 bases and J by 8 bases, leaving 10 bases between them. Germline V CDR1 and CDR2: KGHDR, SFDVKD. CDR3 nucleotides: TGTGCCACCAGTATTTTAGGATATGAGCAGTTCTTC. It yields the protein CATSILGYEQFF.

The rearrangement links TRBV2 to TRBJ1-1, with TRBD1 as a possible D gene (5 bases). Germline V gives CDR1 SNHLY, CDR2 FYNNEI. Trimming stripped 7 bases from V and 2 bases from J, with 11 bases between. This CDR3 contains 13 residues. The CDR3 sequence is CASNIRDNTEAFF. The CDR3 nucleotides are TGTGCCAGCAATATCAGGGATAACACTGAAGCTTTCTTT.

This sequence joins TRBV15 and TRBJ1-2, with TRBD1 as a possible D gene (5 bases). CDR1 LNHNV and CDR2 YYDKDF come from the germline V gene (reference sequence). Between the trimmed V and J ends, which lost 0 bases and 7 bases, there was a span of 9 bases. The CDR3 is 13 amino acids. As DNA, the CDR3 is TGTGCCACCAGCAGAGAGGTTGGGGGTGGCTACACCTTC. Translating it yields CATSREVGGGYTF.

The rearrangement links TRBV20-1 to TRBJ2-1; 14 positions match TRBD2. The CDR3 totals 18 residues. CDR1 is DFQATT and CDR2 is SNEGSKA in the germline V gene (reference sequence). Trimming at V came to 3 bases and at J to 6 bases, leaving 13 bases not matched to a gene. The CDR3 coding sequence is TGCAGTGCTAGGATGGGACTAGCGGGAGTGGGCTTCTCCAATGAGCAGTTCTTC. This gives the protein CSARMGLAGVGFSNEQFF.

The chain employs TRBV7-9 and TRBJ2-3; TRBD2 matches 9 bases. V was clipped by 1 base and J by 3 bases; unmatched bases: 8. Germline V CDR1 and CDR2: SEHNR, FQNEAQ (reference sequence). This CDR3 has 17 residues. The chain's CDR3 is CASSLDSSGIGTDTQYF. CDR3 coding DNA: TGTGCCAGCAGCTTAGATTCTAGCGGGATTGGTACAGATACGCAGTATTTT.

Of note for this clonotype: Relative to the germline gene, one junction end is altered; a read error may explain this. This chain joins TRBV13 and TRBJ2-5; tentatively, D is TRBD1 (5 bases). The CDR3 has 12 amino acids. Germline loops: CDR1 PRHDT, CDR2 FYEKMQ (reference sequence). CDR3 coding DNA: TGTGCCAGCAGCATAGGGGAAGAGACCCAGTACTTC. As protein: CASSIGEETQYF. The full variable domain, with the rest looked up from reference TRBV13 and TRBJ2-5, is AAGVIQSPRHLIKEKRETATLKCYPIPRHDTVYWYQQGPGQDPQFLISFYEKMQSDKGSIPDRFSAQQFSDYHSELNMSSLELGDSALYFCASSIGEETQYFGPGTRLLVL.

This chain uses TRBV3-1 with TRBJ2-6; weak D call: TRBD1 (5 bases). The CDR3 consists of 16 residues. With 5 bases removed from V and 1 base from J, the gap between germline ends came to 12 bases. Per germline, CDR1 LGHDT and CDR2 YNNKEL (reference sequence). CDR3 nucleotide sequence: TGTGCCAGCAGCAGGGGTAGAAGTTCTGGGGCCAACGTCCTGACTTTC. The encoded protein is CASSRGRSSGANVLTF.

The chain has TRBV20-1 and TRBJ2-7, with D possibly being TRBD2 (6 bases). Germline V gene lookup returns CDR1 DFQATT and CDR2 SNEGSKA (reference sequence). V was shortened by 5 bases and J by 6 bases, with 14 bases between the two germline ends. There are 12 residues in the CDR3. The CDR3 DNA reads as TGCAGTGCTTCAAGGACTACCGGCGAGCAGTACTTC. This translates into CSASRTTGEQYF.

The chain links TRBV6-4 to TRBJ1-6, with D tentatively TRBD1 (5 bases). This CDR3 is 15 amino acids long. V was cut by 0 bases and J by 9 bases, with 12 bases left in between. Germline V gene data show CDR1 as MRHNA and CDR2 as SNTAGT. This CDR3 is CASSDSNQGGSPLHF. CDR3 in DNA: TGTGCCAGCAGTGACTCGAATCAGGGCGGTTCACCCCTCCACTTT.

The CDR3 here is CSAIITGYESYEQYF. The CDR3 region has the DNA TGCAGTGCCATTATAACAGGTTACGAGTCCTACGAGCAGTACTTC. This chain joins TRBV20-1 and TRBJ2-7; tentatively, D is TRBD1 (5 bases). The germline V gene encodes CDR1 DFQATT and CDR2 SNEGSKA (reference sequence). V shed 6 bases and J shed 1 base, with 19 bases lying between them. The CDR3 loop spans 15 amino acids.

The V gene is TRBV27, the J gene TRBJ1-1; no reliable D call. CDR3 length: 13 amino acids. Germline V gene data show CDR1 as MNHEY and CDR2 as SMNVEV (reference sequence). The V end lost 2 bases, the J end lost 3 bases, and 7 bases lay between the germline ends. The CDR3 coding sequence is TGTGCCAGCAGTTTAGTGGGAGACACTGAAGCTTTCTTT. It yields the protein CASSLVGDTEAFF.

The CDR3 sequence: CASSDGTGGPDTQYF. CDR3 sequence (DNA): TGTGCCAGCAGTGATGGGACAGGGGGCCCAGATACGCAGTATTTT. The genes are TRBV6-4 and TRBJ2-3; the match to TRBD1 covers 12 bases. The CDR3 consists of 15 residues. Per the germline V gene, CDR1 is MRHNA and CDR2 is SNTAGT. Trimming took 3 bases from V and 4 from J; bases not matched to a gene: 2.

The chain employs TRBV27 and TRBJ1-2; 7 bases align to TRBD1. This CDR3 region has 14 residues. V dropped 6 bases and J dropped 12; count of bases not matched to a gene: 16. The germline CDR1 and CDR2 sequences are MNHEY and SMNVEV (reference sequence). This CDR3 is CASRDNRGSFLDTF. CDR3 nucleotide sequence: TGTGCCAGCAGGGATAACAGGGGTTCATTTCTCGACACCTTC.

The chain couples TRBV6-2 or TRBV6-3 to TRBJ2-5, with D possibly called TRBD1 or TRBD2 (5 bases each). The CDR3 is 15 residues long. Germline assignment: CDR1 MNHEY and CDR2 SVGEGT. The ends were cut back, 6 bases at V and 3 bases at J, with 17 bases in the middle. Here the CDR3 DNA reads TGTGCCAGCAGCCCCGGGACCGGCAGTGAAGAGACCCAGTACTTC. Residues: CASSPGTGSEETQYF.

The chain joins TRBV20-1 to TRBJ2-7, with D uncertain. The V gene's germline CDR1 is DFQATT and CDR2 SNEGSKA (reference sequence). This CDR3 region has 13 residues. V shed 6 bases and J shed 3 bases, with 15 bases lying between them. CDR3 sequence: CSAPLASGYEQYF. The CDR3 DNA reads as TGCAGTGCCCCCTTAGCCTCCGGCTACGAGCAGTACTTC.

The V gene is TRBV24-1, the J gene TRBJ2-5; no clear D gene. Per the germline V gene, CDR1 is KGHDR and CDR2 is SFDVKD. The germline V and J ends were trimmed by 10 bases and 5 bases, with 16 bases remaining between them. This CDR3 region has 13 residues. This CDR3 reads CATSAVSGETQYF. The CDR3 DNA sequence: TGTGCCACTTCCGCCGTCTCTGGGGAGACCCAGTACTTC.

The chain combines TRBV20-1 with TRBJ1-1, with D uncertain. Germline V gives CDR1 DFQATT, CDR2 SNEGSKA (reference sequence). The ends were cut back, 2 bases at V and 0 bases at J, with 13 bases in the middle. CDR3 length: 15 amino acids. As DNA, the CDR3 is TGCAGTGCTAGAACGAGGGAAGGCATGAACACTGAAGCTTTCTTT. Amino acids: CSARTREGMNTEAFF.

The V and J genes are TRBV11-2 and TRBJ2-7, with 8 bases aligning to TRBD2. The germline V gene encodes CDR1 SGHAT and CDR2 FQNNGV. The CDR3 loop spans 15 amino acids. J lost 1 base, V lost 1 base, and 3 bases had no gene match. CDR3 protein: CASSLALAASYEQYF. For the CDR3, the DNA is TGTGCCAGCAGCTTAGCACTAGCGGCTTCCTACGAGCAGTACTTC. Full variable domain (missing parts from reference TRBV11-2 and TRBJ2-7): EAGVAQSPRYKIIEKRQSVAFWCNPISGHATLYWYQQILGQGPKLLIQFQNNGVVDDSQLPKDRFSAERLKGVDSTLKIQPAKLEDSAVYLCASSLALAASYEQYFGPGTRLTVT.

The V call is TRBV3-1, the J call TRBJ2-1; no firm D call. The CDR3 has 13 residues. Germline V CDR1 and CDR2: LGHDT, YNNKEL (reference sequence). The V gene lost 1 base and the J gene lost 11 bases, with 12 bases spanning the gap. The CDR3 DNA reads TGTGCCAGCAGCCAAGTGTCCGACGATCAGCAGTTCTTC. Translated: CASSQVSDDQQFF.

The count of this clonotype is one. A read error may produce the germline difference seen at one junction end. The chain carries TRBV20-1 and TRBJ2-5, with D hard to call. Germline CDR1 is DFQATT and CDR2 is SNEGSKA (reference sequence). CDR3 length: 12 residues. The CDR3 region is CSARGLQEAQYF. The CDR3 nucleotides are TGCAGTGCTAGAGGGCTGCAAGAGGCCCAGTACTTC.

Here the CDR3 DNA reads TGCAGCGTTGAAGATGTGGGGGAAGGGGGACAGGGCTACACCTTC. This translates into CSVEDVGEGGQGYTF. The rearrangement joins TRBV29-1 to TRBJ1-2, with 7 bases matching TRBD1. After removal of 0 bases from V and 8 bases from J, the junction contained 12 bases not matched to a gene. There are 15 residues in the CDR3. Germline V gives CDR1 SQVTM, CDR2 ANQGSEA.

This clonotype was seen only once. The chain combines TRBV9 with TRBJ2-1, with unresolved D. This CDR3 comprises 12 residues. CDR1 is SGDLS and CDR2 is YYNGEE in the germline V gene. Trimming took 0 bases from V and 7 from J, leaving 5 bases between them. CDR3 amino acids: CASSVDSNEQFF. In nucleotides, the CDR3 is TGTGCCAGCAGCGTAGATTCGAATGAGCAGTTCTTC.